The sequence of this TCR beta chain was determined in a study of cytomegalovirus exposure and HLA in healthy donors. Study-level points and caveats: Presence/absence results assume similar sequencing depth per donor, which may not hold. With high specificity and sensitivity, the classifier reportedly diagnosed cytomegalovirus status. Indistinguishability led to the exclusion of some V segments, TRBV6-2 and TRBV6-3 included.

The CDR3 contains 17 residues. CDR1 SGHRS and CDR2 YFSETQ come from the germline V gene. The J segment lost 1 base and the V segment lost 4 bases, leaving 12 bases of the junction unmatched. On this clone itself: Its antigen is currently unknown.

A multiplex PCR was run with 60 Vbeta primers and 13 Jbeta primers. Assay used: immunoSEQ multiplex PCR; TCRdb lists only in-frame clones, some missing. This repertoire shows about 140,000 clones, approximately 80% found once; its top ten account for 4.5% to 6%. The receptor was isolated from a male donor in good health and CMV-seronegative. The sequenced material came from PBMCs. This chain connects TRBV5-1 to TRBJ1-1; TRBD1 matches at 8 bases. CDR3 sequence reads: CASSAFALQGGNTEAFF. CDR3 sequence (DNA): TGCGCCAGCAGCGCCTTCGCCTTACAGGGGGGGAACACTGAAGCTTTCTTT.